This T cell receptor beta chain originates from a study of cytomegalovirus exposure and HLA in healthy donors. Broader study findings: Most observed TCR sequences were rare, whereas some public TCRs were detected in many donors.

Donors were drawn from the roughly 110-subject validation cohort, separate from the roughly 700-subject first cohort. Repertoires were generated with immunoSEQ multiplex PCR, while TCRdb's copy carries only in-frame clones and drops some. The sample contains more than 110,000 clones, roughly 86% of which appear only once. This CDR3 is 15 amino acids long. After removal of 11 bases from V and 6 bases from J, the junction contained 14 bases not matched to a gene. To note about this clone: Its target is unknown.

This rearrangement joins TRBV23-1 to TRBJ1-5, with 9 bases aligning to TRBD1. TRBV23-1 is an open reading frame, and its role is uncertain. The TCR sequence derives from a woman between 25 and 40 years old in good health and CMV-seronegative. The sample consisted of PBMCs. The DNA of the CDR3 is TGCGCCGGACTCCCTCGGGACAGGGATAGTCAGCCCCAGCATTTT. Translation: CAGLPRDRDSQPQHF.